The TCR beta chain under discussion was sequenced for a study of blood T cell repertoires in COVID-19. The overall study: The United States, Italy and Spain were the sources of the acute and convalescent COVID-19 samples. T cells, B-cell-depleted T cells, or PBMCs supplied cDNA or gDNA.

Seattle enrolled patients during active infection and tracked them longitudinally. The V gene's germline CDR1 is SEHNR and CDR2 FQNEAQ (reference sequence). With 4 bases removed from V and 3 bases from J, the gap between germline ends came to 15 bases. The CDR3 sequence is 15 residues long. Authors' analysis steps: Reference gene primer amplification gave estimated nucleated cell counts. This table comes from immunoSEQ multiplex PCR, and its TCRdb copy is limited to in-frame clones, with some not included. V, J and clone size reflect that table, while D and trimming were determined from the DNA. The sample records roughly 150,000 clones, under 95% being singletons.

This TCR came from a man between 18 and 35 years old with COVID-19, enrolled during active disease. The specimen was peripheral blood. This chain joins TRBV7-9 and TRBJ2-5; D might be TRBD2 (5 bases). The CDR3 bases are TGTGCCAGCAGCTCTAGCCTTAGTGTGGAAGAGACCCAGTACTTC. It codes for CASSSSLSVEETQYF.